The entry that follows covers one T cell receptor beta chain sequence. Its antigen is as yet unknown. This record comes from a study of cytomegalovirus exposure and HLA in healthy donors. Study overall: Earlier findings included approximately 120 million unique TCR beta sequences obtained from 170 million or so T cells. Study findings and constraints: Reports indicate that TCR beta sequences accurately predicted the HLA-A and HLA-B alleles of most subjects. The Asian-associated ancestry cluster reportedly had fewer N-insertions than the roughly 670-donor mean in a later analysis. In an earlier analysis, productive rearrangement rates for most beta V segments clustered near 87% or 30%.

Germline V gene sequence: CDR1 MDHEN, CDR2 SYDVKM. The V end was cut by 4 bases, the J end by 0 bases, with 8 bases between. CDR3 length: 14 amino acids. The PCR had 60 Vbeta and 13 Jbeta primers. Here immunoSEQ multiplex PCR was the method, and the copy in TCRdb shows in-frame clones only, minus some. Counted here are 120,000 to 150,000 clones, around 70% occurring once; the ten biggest clones make up around 1.6%. This chain links TRBV28 with TRBJ2-3; tentatively, D is TRBD1 (5 bases). Sequencing was done on a sample of PBMCs. The receptor's source is a woman younger than 45 in good health and CMV-seronegative. CDR3 sequence: CASSWAGSTDTQYF. The DNA for the CDR3 is TGTGCCAGCAGTTGGGCAGGGAGCACAGATACGCAGTATTTT. The full variable domain, in which reference TRBV28 and TRBJ2-3 provide the parts outside the CDR3, is DVKVTQSSRYLVKRTGEKVFLECVQDMDHENMFWYRQDPGLGLRLIYFSYDVKMKEKGDIPEGYSVSREKKERFSLILESASTNQTSMYLCASSWAGSTDTQYFGPGTRLTVL.